The following is a T cell receptor beta chain sequence with its context. The target antigen is unknown. One junction end does not reproduce the germline sequence, and a read error may be involved. The authors ran a second PCR of 7 to 11 cycles using a sample-barcoded 5' primer and a J-beta primer mix. TCRdb re-analysed the 5' RACE reads in MiXCR, keeping a single row per CDR3 protein. This table holds about 930,000 distinct CDR3 sequences, 25% to 35% found once. Germline values: CDR1 MNHEY, CDR2 SMNVEV (reference sequence). The CDR3 totals 15 residues. The entry originates in a study of blood T cells in healthy people across ages. Study-level points and caveats: Age showed a roughly linear inverse relationship with TCR beta diversity per million T cells.

These records were also assigned to another study, of T cells of mothers and their children. From that study: RNA that had been extracted went wholly into cDNA synthesis, at roughly 1.5 ug per 15 ul.

The receptor was derived from a woman aged 35 to 49 in good health. The rearrangement uses TRBV27 and TRBJ1-1; TRBD1 might be the D (6 bases). What was sequenced was blood. CDR3 DNA sequence: TGTGCCAGCAGTCCGCTGACAGGAGTTAGTACTGAAGTTTTCTTT. Translated: CASSPLTGVSTEVFF.